These T cell receptor beta chains were read from a single sample in a study of T-cell reconstitution after alpha-beta-depleted transplantation in children. A single record per CDR3 protein comes from TCRdb applying MiXCR to the PCR reads. The sample includes about 200,000 distinct CDR3 sequences, 7% to 9% of them seen just once. Sequences were derived from PBMCs, mostly from graft donor cells, sampled 360 days after TCRalphabeta/CD19-depleted stem cell transplant. These receptors all stem from a male patient between 2 and 9 years old who had a stem cell transplant for acute myeloid leukemia, so the T cells may come from the graft donor. Both conserved end residues are part of each CDR3. D genes are given only for firm matches. Expanded clones are given a class, and other clones once, few, many or no size at all.

J gene: TRBJ2-5
V gene: TRBV12-3/TRBV12-4
clone size: -
D gene: -
CDR3 protein: CASSFPLEAPSQETQYF
CDR3 DNA: TGTGCCAGCAGTTTCCCACTAGAGGCCCCCTCACAAGAGACCCAGTACTTC

J gene: TRBJ2-1
V gene: TRBV20-1
clone size: few
D gene: TRBD2
CDR3 protein: CSARDVAGAVNEQFF
CDR3 DNA: TGCAGTGCTAGAGATGTAGCGGGAGCGGTCAATGAGCAGTTCTTC

J gene: TRBJ2-6
V gene: TRBV10-3
clone size: few
D gene: TRBD1
CDR3 protein: CAISEGQAAGANVLTF
CDR3 DNA: TGTGCCATCAGTGAGGGACAGGCCGCTGGGGCCAACGTCCTGACTTTC

J gene: TRBJ2-5
V gene: TRBV5-1
clone size: many
D gene: TRBD2
CDR3 protein: CASSFGEGGYQETQYF
CDR3 DNA: TGCGCCAGCAGCTTCGGGGAGGGAGGGTACCAAGAGACCCAGTACTTC

J gene: TRBJ2-2
V gene: TRBV20-1
clone size: few
D gene: -
CDR3 protein: CSALDSLFTGELFF
CDR3 DNA: TGCAGTGCTCTGGACAGTCTCTTCACCGGGGAGCTGTTTTTT

J gene: TRBJ2-6
V gene: TRBV20-1
clone size: -
D gene: -
CDR3 protein: CSASGPRSGANVLTF
CDR3 DNA: TGCAGTGCTAGCGGTCCGAGGTCTGGGGCCAACGTCCTGACTTTC

J gene: TRBJ2-1
V gene: TRBV12-3/TRBV12-4
clone size: -
D gene: -
CDR3 protein: CASTPVGEILSYNEQFF
CDR3 DNA: TGTGCCAGCACCCCCGTGGGGGAGATACTCTCCTACAATGAGCAGTTCTTC

J gene: TRBJ1-1
V gene: TRBV5-1
clone size: few
D gene: -
CDR3 protein: CASSLLQGQTLNTEAFF
CDR3 DNA: TGCGCCAGCAGCTTATTGCAGGGGCAAACGTTGAACACTGAAGCTTTCTTT

J gene: TRBJ1-2
V gene: TRBV5-6
clone size: few
D gene: -
CDR3 protein: CASSLGRAGYTF
CDR3 DNA: TGTGCCAGCAGCTTAGGGAGGGCTGGCTACACCTTC

J gene: TRBJ2-1
V gene: TRBV12-3/TRBV12-4
clone size: many
D gene: -
CDR3 protein: CASSLWGIFRDEQFF
CDR3 DNA: TGTGCCAGCAGTTTATGGGGGATCTTCCGCGATGAGCAGTTCTTC

J gene: TRBJ1-5
V gene: TRBV12-3/TRBV12-4
clone size: many
D gene: -
CDR3 protein: CASSLARDSNQPQHF
CDR3 DNA: TGTGCCAGCAGTTTAGCCCGGGATAGCAATCAGCCCCAGCATTTT

J gene: TRBJ2-1
V gene: TRBV29-1
clone size: many
D gene: -
CDR3 protein: CSVAEWSGNNEQFF
CDR3 DNA: TGCAGCGTTGCGGAGTGGTCAGGCAACAATGAGCAGTTCTTC

J gene: TRBJ2-1
V gene: TRBV5-1
clone size: -
D gene: TRBD2
CDR3 protein: CASSPTSDYYNEQFF
CDR3 DNA: TGCGCCAGCAGCCCCACTAGCGATTACTACAATGAGCAGTTCTTC

J gene: TRBJ2-2
V gene: TRBV12-3/TRBV12-4
clone size: -
D gene: -
CDR3 protein: CASSPDSWNTGELFF
CDR3 DNA: TGTGCCAGCAGTCCCGACAGCTGGAACACCGGGGAGCTGTTTTTT